These 3 T cell receptor beta chains originate from one sample sequenced in a study of blood T cell repertoires in COVID-19. Libraries were prepared by immunoSEQ multiplex PCR; TCRdb keeps only in-frame clonotypes and omits some of them. This table holds approximately 300,000 clones, around 87% found once. Sequencing was carried out using PBMCs or T cells enriched from blood (not recorded which). The receptors derive from a woman in her 30s who had recovered from COVID-19.

The chain's CDR3 is CASSPGVGYTF. CDR3 in DNA: TGTGCCAGCAGTCCAGGGGTTGGCTACACCTTC. The chain combines TRBV2 with TRBJ1-2; TRBD1 might be the D (6 bases). The CDR3 extends over 11 amino acids. V shed 5 bases and J shed 7 bases, with 8 bases lying between them. Germline CDR1 is SNHLY and CDR2 is FYNNEI.

The J gene is TRBJ2-3, the V gene TRBV3-1 (or the pseudogene TRBV3-2), with 8 bases lining up with TRBD2. Per the germline V gene, CDR1 is LGHDT and CDR2 is YNNKEL (reference sequence). The V segment lost 0 bases and the J segment 6 bases; nucleotides outside the gene matches: 8. This CDR3 contains 16 residues. CDR3: CASSQDLSSGGDTQYF. CDR3 DNA: TGTGCCAGCAGCCAAGATCTTTCGAGCGGGGGCGATACGCAGTATTTT.

The rearrangement joins TRBV5-8 to TRBJ1-2, with no clear D. CDR1 is SGHTS and CDR2 is YDEGEE in the germline V gene. This CDR3 is built from 15 residues. V was clipped by 7 bases and J by 0 bases, with 16 bases between them. CDR3 amino acids: CASQSGKYSNYGYTF. For the CDR3, the DNA is TGTGCCAGCCAAAGCGGAAAGTATTCTAACTATGGCTACACCTTC.